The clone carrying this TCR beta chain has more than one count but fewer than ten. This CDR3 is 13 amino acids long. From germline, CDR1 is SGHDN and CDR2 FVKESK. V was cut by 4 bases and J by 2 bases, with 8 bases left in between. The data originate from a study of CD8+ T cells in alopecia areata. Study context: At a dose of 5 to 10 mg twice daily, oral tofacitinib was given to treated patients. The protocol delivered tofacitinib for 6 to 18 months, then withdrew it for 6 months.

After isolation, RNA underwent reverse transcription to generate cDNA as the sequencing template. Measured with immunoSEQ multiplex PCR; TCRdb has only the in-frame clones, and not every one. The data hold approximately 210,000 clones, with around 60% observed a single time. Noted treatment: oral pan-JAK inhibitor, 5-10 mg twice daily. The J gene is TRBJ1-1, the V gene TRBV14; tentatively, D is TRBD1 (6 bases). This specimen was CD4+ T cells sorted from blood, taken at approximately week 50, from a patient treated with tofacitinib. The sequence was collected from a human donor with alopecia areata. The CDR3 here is CASSRDINTEAFF. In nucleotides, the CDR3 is TGTGCCAGCAGCCGGGACATTAACACTGAAGCTTTCTTT.